The source of this T cell receptor beta chain is a study of blood T cell repertoires in COVID-19. Trimming shortened V by 0 bases and J by 6 bases, and 9 bases separated the two germline ends. The CDR3 has 14 residues. Germline assignment: CDR1 KGHSH and CDR2 LQKENI. This table comes from immunoSEQ multiplex PCR, and its TCRdb copy is limited to in-frame clones, with some not included. The sample has over 250,000 clones; 91% are singletons. Followed longitudinally, the Seattle patients had been enrolled during active infection. What was sequenced was peripheral blood. The V gene is TRBV18, the J gene TRBJ1-5; D possibly corresponds to TRBD1 (5 bases). The clonotype was recovered from a person under 35 with COVID-19, enrolled during active disease. The CDR3 DNA reads TGTGCCAGCTCACCACCAGGGGCTCTTCAGCCCCAGCATTTT. Protein sequence: CASSPPGALQPQHF.